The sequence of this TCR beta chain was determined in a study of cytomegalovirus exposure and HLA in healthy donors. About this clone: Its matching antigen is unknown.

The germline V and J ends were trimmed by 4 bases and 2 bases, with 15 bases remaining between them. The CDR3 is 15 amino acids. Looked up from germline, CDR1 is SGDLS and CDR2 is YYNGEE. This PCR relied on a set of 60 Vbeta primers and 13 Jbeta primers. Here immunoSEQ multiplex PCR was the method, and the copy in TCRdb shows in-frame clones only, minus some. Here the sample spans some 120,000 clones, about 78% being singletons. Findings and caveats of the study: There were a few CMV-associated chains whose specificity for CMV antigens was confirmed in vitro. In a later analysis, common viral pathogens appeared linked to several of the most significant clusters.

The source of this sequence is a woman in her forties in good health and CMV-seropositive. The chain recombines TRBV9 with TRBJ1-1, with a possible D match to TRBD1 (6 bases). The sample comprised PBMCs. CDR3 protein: CASSPRGHPNTEAFF. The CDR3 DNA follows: TGTGCCAGCAGCCCCCGGGGACACCCCAACACTGAAGCTTTCTTT.